This T cell receptor (beta chain) is from a study of blood T cell repertoires in COVID-19. This clone was counted between two and nine times. TCRdb's copy holds only in-frame clones and misses some; the assay was immunoSEQ multiplex PCR. The sample carries 360,000 or so clones, roughly nine tenths recorded once. Germline assignment: CDR1 SGHDN and CDR2 FVKESK. CDR3 length: 14 amino acids. The germline V and J ends were trimmed by 0 bases and 4 bases, with 9 bases remaining between them. Individuals aged about 18 to 89 years were recruited from 24 US areas. This chain uses TRBV14 with TRBJ1-2; D might be TRBD1 (5 bases). The TCR originated in a woman aged 25 to 39 who had recovered from COVID-19. The sample was PBMCs or T cells enriched from blood (not recorded which). In DNA form, the CDR3 reads TGTGCCAGCAGCCAAGATGGGGGGTCCTATGGCTACACCTTC. Protein sequence: CASSQDGGSYGYTF.